The 32 T cell receptor beta chains below come from one sample, sequenced in a study of T cell responses to AZD1222 COVID-19 vaccine. The method was immunoSEQ multiplex PCR; TCRdb's version includes in-frame clones alone and lacks a portion of them. Of 150,000 or so clones in the sample, 90% are singletons; the top ten hold approximately 20%. The sequenced sample was peripheral blood, obtained on day 0 of AZD1222 vaccination. The receptors shown here come from an adult in good health.

V and J are TRBV30 and TRBJ2-5; no firm D call. This CDR3 spans 13 amino acids. The V end lost 2 bases, the J end lost 3 bases, and 10 bases lay between the germline ends. Germline-derived CDR1 and CDR2 are GTSNPN and SVGIG (reference sequence). The CDR3 region is CAWSLSDKETQYF. The DNA for the CDR3 is TGTGCCTGGAGTCTGTCAGATAAAGAGACCCAGTACTTC.

The genes are TRBV19 and TRBJ1-4; D is uncertain. CDR1 and CDR2 (germline): LNHDA, SQIVND (reference sequence). This CDR3 is built from 16 residues. Trimming removed 5 bases at V and 4 bases at J, with 17 bases between. CDR3 bases: TGTGCCAGTAGTCCTACGTGGGGAACCCGTAATGAAAAACTGTTTTTT. Protein product: CASSPTWGTRNEKLFF.

The V gene is TRBV14, the J gene TRBJ2-5; maybe TRBD2 (6 bases). Germline lookup yields CDR1 SGHDN and CDR2 FVKESK. Trimming took off 0 bases at V and 12 bases at J, with 17 bases between the two ends. The CDR3 has 14 residues. DNA of the CDR3: TGTGCCAGCAGCCAAGATCTCCTGCGCGGGACGGAGTACTTC. This encodes CASSQDLLRGTEYF. The full variable domain, its missing parts supplied by reference TRBV14 and TRBJ2-5, is EAGVTQFPSHSVIEKGQTVTLRCDPISGHDNLYWYRRVMGKEIKFLLHFVKESKQDESGMPNNRFLAERTGGTYSTLKVQPAELEDSGVYFCASSQDLLRGTEYFGPGTRLLVL.

V gene TRBV3-1 (or the pseudogene TRBV3-2) combines with J gene TRBJ1-5; 7 bases are shared with TRBD1. V dropped 0 bases and J dropped 5; count of bases not matched to a gene: 16. Germline CDR1 reads LGHDT; CDR2 reads YNNKEL (reference sequence). This CDR3 has 19 amino acids. The DNA for the CDR3 is TGTGCCAGCAGCCAAGATGCCGACAGGGTGGGAACGGAAGATCAGCCCCAGCATTTT. Protein: CASSQDADRVGTEDQPQHF.

J is TRBJ1-5 and V is TRBV4-3; weak D call: TRBD1 (5 bases). Germline CDR1 LGHNA, CDR2 YSLEER. V lost 1 base to trimming and J lost 5 bases, with 21 bases between them. The CDR3 runs 18 residues. CDR3 nucleotide sequence: TGCGCCAGCAGCCAAGCCGGTTGTGTGTGGGGCGGATATCAGCCCCAGCATTTT. Translation: CASSQAGCVWGGYQPQHF.

J is TRBJ1-3 and V is TRBV3-1 (or the pseudogene TRBV3-2); 7 bases line up with TRBD1. V lost 4 bases to trimming and J lost 0 bases; unmatched junction nucleotides: 12. Germline CDR1 is LGHDT and CDR2 is YNNKEL (reference sequence). The CDR3 spans 18 residues. CDR3 nucleotide sequence: TGTGCCAGCAGCCGGGACAGAGCGAGCATGATCTCTGGAAACACCATATATTTT. It translates to CASSRDRASMISGNTIYF.

The CDR3 bases are TGTGCCAGCAGTCCGCCGGGACAGGGAAGTGAAAAACTGTTTTTT. This gives the protein CASSPPGQGSEKLFF. The chain carries TRBV6-2 or TRBV6-3 and TRBJ1-4; 9 positions match TRBD1. With V trimmed by 5 bases and J by 7 bases, 8 bases remained unmatched. The CDR3 covers 15 residues. CDR1 and CDR2 (germline): MNHEY, SVGEGT.

J is TRBJ2-5 and V is TRBV6-6; D possibly uses TRBD1 or TRBD2 (6 bases each). The germline CDR1 and CDR2 sequences are MNHNY and SVGAGI (reference sequence). The length of the CDR3 is 14 residues. Trimming pared 6 bases from V and 2 bases from J, leaving 13 bases between. This CDR3 reads CASRTPGAQETQYF. The CDR3 nucleotides read TGTGCCAGCAGGACACCGGGGGCTCAAGAGACCCAGTACTTC.

The chain is built from TRBV10-1 and TRBJ2-7, with a weak D call TRBD2 (7 bases). The V gene's germline CDR1 is WNHNN and CDR2 SYGVQD (reference sequence). The CDR3 length is 15 residues. Trimming shortened V by 8 bases and J by 2 bases, and 19 bases separated the two germline ends. The CDR3 here is CASAGDTGYPYEQYF. CDR3 nucleotide sequence: TGCGCCAGCGCGGGGGATACAGGGTACCCCTACGAGCAGTACTTC.

The rearrangement links TRBV7-9 to TRBJ1-2; D perhaps matches TRBD1 (6 bases). V lost 8 bases and J 4 bases, leaving 11 bases between the germline ends. The CDR3 is 12 amino acids. Germline CDR1 reads SEHNR; CDR2 reads FQNEAQ (reference sequence). CDR3 coding DNA: TGTGCCAGCGGAGAGGGGGTCTATGGCTACACCTTC. Protein: CASGEGVYGYTF.

This CDR3 is CATAGLTNYGYTF. CDR3 DNA: TGTGCCACTGCAGGCCTTACGAACTATGGCTACACCTTC. This chain connects TRBV15 to TRBJ1-2; D remains ambiguous. The length of the CDR3 is 13 residues. CDR1 and CDR2 (germline): LNHNV, YYDKDF (reference sequence). Trimming removed 9 bases at V and 2 bases at J, with 13 bases between.

DNA of the CDR3: TGCGCCAGCAGCTTGGCCCCTCCAGGGGGCGGTGGCTACACCTTC. Encoded protein: CASSLAPPGGGGYTF. The chain combines TRBV5-1 with TRBJ1-2; TRBD1 aligns across 8 bases. The germline gives CDR1 SGHRS, CDR2 YFSETQ. With 0 bases clipped from V and 7 bases from J, the junction kept 8 bases outside the gene matches. The CDR3 is 15 residues long.

This chain connects TRBV28 to TRBJ2-3; possible D gene TRBD2, 6 bases. There are 13 residues in the CDR3. V was trimmed by 8 bases and J by 6 bases, leaving 15 bases between them. Germline V gene data show CDR1 as MDHEN and CDR2 as SYDVKM. In DNA form, the CDR3 reads TGTGCCAGCTTTGGTGGGGGGAGGGATACGCAGTATTTT. This sequence encodes CASFGGGRDTQYF.

The genes are TRBV30 and TRBJ1-6; no clear D. The V gene's germline CDR1 is GTSNPN and CDR2 SVGIG (reference sequence). This CDR3 is 13 amino acids long. Trimming took 3 bases from V and 6 from J, leaving 9 bases between them. This chain's CDR3 is CAWRDQSNSPLHF. CDR3 nucleotide sequence: TGTGCCTGGAGGGATCAATCTAATTCACCCCTCCACTTT.

This clone appeared a single time. This sequence joins TRBV4-2 and TRBJ1-6; 7 nucleotides agree with TRBD1. Germline V gene sequence: CDR1 LGHNA, CDR2 YNFKEQ. Trimming took 3 bases from V and 0 from J; bases not matched to a gene: 23. The CDR3 length is 23 residues. The CDR3 region has the DNA TGTGCCAGCAGCCAGGCCCCTGGACAGGCCCCGGGTGTCCTAAGCTCCTATAATTCACCCCTCCACTTT. Its protein product is CASSQAPGQAPGVLSSYNSPLHF.

The sample holds one count of this clone. This sequence joins TRBV7-2 and TRBJ1-1, with D tentatively TRBD1 (6 bases). This CDR3 contains 14 residues. V shed 4 bases and J shed 5 bases, with 14 bases lying between them. Per germline, CDR1 SGHTA and CDR2 FQGNSA. The CDR3 here is CASSSGGRGTEAFF. In DNA form, the CDR3 reads TGTGCCAGCAGCTCTGGAGGGAGGGGGACTGAAGCTTTCTTT.

This clone was counted once. The chain is built from TRBV15 and TRBJ2-3; D gene unclear. There are 14 residues in the CDR3. V was clipped by 3 bases and J by 1 base, with 8 bases between them. Looked up from germline, CDR1 is LNHNV and CDR2 is YYDKDF (reference sequence). For the CDR3, the DNA is TGTGCCACCAGCAGTTTCGGACGCACAGATACGCAGTATTTT. Translated, it gives CATSSFGRTDTQYF. Variable domain in full (rest from reference TRBV15 and TRBJ2-3): DAMVIQNPRYQVTQFGKPVTLSCSQTLNHNVMYWYQQKSSQAPKLLFHYYDKDFNNEADTPDNFQSRRPNTSFCFLDIRSPGLGDTAMYLCATSSFGRTDTQYFGPGTRLTVL.

This clone has just one count. V usage is TRBV12-5 and J usage is TRBJ2-1; D not certain. V was clipped by 1 base and J by 8 bases, with 3 bases between them. There are 11 residues in the CDR3. Germline CDR1 and CDR2: LGHNT and FRNRAP. The CDR3 DNA is TGTGCTAGTGGTTTGGGGCATGAGCAGTTCTTC. It codes for CASGLGHEQFF. Complete variable domain (other parts from reference TRBV12-5 and TRBJ2-1): DARVTQTPRHKVTEMGQEVTMRCQPILGHNTVFWYRQTMMQGLELLAYFRNRAPLDDSGMPKDRFSAEMPDATLATLKIQPSEPRDSAVYFCASGLGHEQFFGPGTRLTVL.

The genes are TRBV4-3 and TRBJ2-2, with no clear D. Germline V gene lookup returns CDR1 LGHNA and CDR2 YSLEER. The CDR3 is made up of 16 amino acids. The V and J ends lost 0 bases and 2 bases respectively, with 10 bases between them. The CDR3 region has the DNA TGCGCCAGCAGCCAAGATCCGACGGCCAACACCGGGGAGCTGTTTTTT. This sequence encodes CASSQDPTANTGELFF.

DNA of the CDR3: TGTGCCAGCCGGGGGCTGTCCTACGAGCAGTACTTC. It translates to CASRGLSYEQYF. V usage is TRBV11-2 and J usage is TRBJ2-7, with D perhaps given as TRBD1 or TRBD2 (6 bases each). CDR1 and CDR2 (germline): SGHAT, FQNNGV. V dropped 8 bases and J dropped 1 base, with 9 bases sitting between them. This CDR3 region has 12 residues.

The V and J genes are TRBV4-1 and TRBJ2-1, with a tentative D call TRBD2 (6 bases). Trimming removed 1 base at V and 0 bases at J, with 16 bases between. This CDR3 comprises 18 residues. Per the germline V gene, CDR1 is MGHRA and CDR2 is YSYEKL. In nucleotides, the CDR3 is TGCGCCAGCAGCCAAGGGCAAACTAGCCACCACTCCTACAATGAGCAGTTCTTC. Protein sequence: CASSQGQTSHHSYNEQFF.

The chain carries TRBV28 and TRBJ1-4; D is unresolved. Germline CDR1 and CDR2: MDHEN and SYDVKM. CDR3 size: 14 residues. Trimming removed 2 bases at V and 8 bases at J, with 12 bases between. This CDR3 is CASSLGGLGEKLFF. CDR3 DNA: TGTGCCAGCAGTTTAGGCGGGTTGGGAGAAAAACTGTTTTTT. Full variable domain (remainder filled in from reference TRBV28 and TRBJ1-4): DVKVTQSSRYLVKRTGEKVFLECVQDMDHENMFWYRQDPGLGLRLIYFSYDVKMKEKGDIPEGYSVSREKKERFSLILESASTNQTSMYLCASSLGGLGEKLFFGSGTQLSVL.

The rearrangement uses TRBV2 and TRBJ2-2; a weak D match, TRBD2 (6 bases). The V and J ends lost 4 bases and 7 bases respectively, with 10 bases between them. The CDR3 sequence is 13 residues long. The germline V gene has CDR1 SNHLY and CDR2 FYNNEI. The CDR3 DNA follows: TGTGCCAGCAGTGGGGAGGCCGGCGGGGAGCTGTTTTTT. Its protein product is CASSGEAGGELFF.

The chain joins TRBV9 to TRBJ1-6; 8 nucleotides line up with TRBD1. J gave up 6 bases and V 0 bases, and 5 bases lay outside the gene matches. The CDR3 sequence is 16 residues long. The germline V gene encodes CDR1 SGDLS and CDR2 YYNGEE. CDR3 amino acids: CASSVGPGGSNSPLHF. CDR3 in DNA: TGTGCCAGCAGCGTAGGCCCAGGGGGCAGTAATTCACCCCTCCACTTT.

The sample holds one count of this clone. The chain recombines TRBV7-8 with TRBJ2-3; the D gene is possibly TRBD2 (6 bases). The CDR3 is made up of 15 amino acids. Deletions cut 2 bases from V and 2 bases from J, with 11 bases between. Germline values: CDR1 SGHVS, CDR2 FQNEAQ. The DNA of the CDR3 is TGTGCCAGCAGCTTACGGCGGGGAACCACAGATACGCAGTATTTT. Encoded protein: CASSLRRGTTDTQYF.

The rearrangement links TRBV14 to TRBJ1-1; no reliable D call. Trimming took off 1 base at V and 0 bases at J, with 6 bases between the two ends. The CDR3 covers 14 residues. CDR1 SGHDN and CDR2 FVKESK come from the germline V gene. Here the CDR3 DNA reads TGTGCCAGCAGCCAAGGGCTCTTGAACACTGAAGCTTTCTTT. As protein: CASSQGLLNTEAFF.

This clone appeared a few times. The chain carries TRBV28 and TRBJ1-5; tentatively, D is TRBD1 (6 bases). Trimming cost V 7 bases and J 8 bases, with 18 bases left between them. The CDR3 sequence is 14 residues long. The germline V gene encodes CDR1 MDHEN and CDR2 SYDVKM. The CDR3 region has the DNA TGTGCCAGCACCCCGGGGGCTTCGGGGGAGCCCCAGCATTTT. Amino acid sequence: CASTPGASGEPQHF.

The J gene is TRBJ2-1, the V gene TRBV7-3; D is perhaps TRBD2 (5 bases). CDR3 length: 13 amino acids. Trimming stripped 3 bases from V and 7 bases from J, with 10 bases between. Germline V gene lookup returns CDR1 SGHTA and CDR2 FQGTGA. In DNA form, the CDR3 reads TGTGCCAGCAGCTTGGGAGTGGGGAATGAGCAGTTCTTC. This gives the protein CASSLGVGNEQFF.

V and J are TRBV21-1 and TRBJ2-7; no DNA check was done on the table's D call, TRBD2. TRBV21-1 is reported as a pseudogene. This CDR3 spans 16 amino acids. CDR3 nucleotide sequence: TGTGCCAGCAGCCCTCCTTGGGGGACTAGTTTTCCCGAGCAGTACTTC. Its translation is CASSPPWGTSFPEQYF.

This clone has only one observation. The V gene is TRBV6-6, the J gene TRBJ2-1; D is uncertain. Germline V gene sequence: CDR1 MNHNY, CDR2 SVGAGI (reference sequence). V lost 5 bases and J lost 6, with 8 bases in between. This CDR3 comprises 12 residues. The CDR3 region has the DNA TGTGCCAGCAGTCCCGTCGGCAATGAGCAGTTCTTC. As protein: CASSPVGNEQFF.

Only a few counts were recorded for this clone. This chain joins TRBV3-1 (or the pseudogene TRBV3-2) and TRBJ2-3; the D call may be TRBD1 or TRBD2 (5 bases each). Per germline, CDR1 LGHDT and CDR2 YNNKEL (reference sequence). CDR3 size: 14 residues. Deletions cut 8 bases from V and 8 bases from J, with 20 bases between. DNA of the CDR3: TGTGCCAGCCAGAATGATTGGGACCTGGGTACGCAGTATTTT. Translating it yields CASQNDWDLGTQYF.

The table lists this clone with a count of one. Here the CDR3 DNA reads TGCGCCAGCAGCTTGGTTGGGACAACTGGGGCCAACGTCCTGACTTTC. It specifies CASSLVGTTGANVLTF. The rearrangement links TRBV5-1 to TRBJ2-6; tentatively, D is TRBD1 (6 bases). Trimming cost V 0 bases and J 2 bases, with 9 bases left between them. Germline V gene lookup returns CDR1 SGHRS and CDR2 YFSETQ. The CDR3 loop spans 16 amino acids. The whole variable domain, remainder taken from reference TRBV5-1 and TRBJ2-6, is KAGVTQTPRYLIKTRGQQVTLSCSPISGHRSVSWYQQTPGQGLQFLFEYFSETQRNKGNFPGRFSGRQFSNSRSEMNVSTLELGDSALYLCASSLVGTTGANVLTFGAGSRLTVL.